This TCR beta chain was identified in a study of blood T cells in healthy people across ages. Through a sample-barcoded 5' primer and a J-beta primer mix, a second PCR was run for roughly 6 to 12 cycles. In TCRdb, the 5' RACE reads were re-called with MiXCR into one record per CDR3 protein. The sample has around 500,000 distinct CDR3 sequences, roughly a quarter seen once. This CDR3 comprises 15 residues. The germline V gene encodes CDR1 SGHAT and CDR2 FQNNGV. Deletions cut 1 base from V and 8 bases from J, with 15 bases between. Study observations and caveats: Compared with aged donors, long-lived donors showed fewer expanded clones, suggesting selection.

As concerns this clonotype: Antigen: not known.

A further study also used this sample, focusing on T cells of mothers and their children.

Sample: blood. The chain has TRBV11-2 and TRBJ2-1; the D call may be TRBD1 or TRBD2 (5 bases each). The TCR sequence derives from a boy between 2 and 10 years old in good health. This CDR3 reads CASSLVGGAGDEQFF. CDR3 DNA: TGTGCCAGCAGCTTAGTAGGTGGGGCCGGGGATGAGCAGTTCTTC.